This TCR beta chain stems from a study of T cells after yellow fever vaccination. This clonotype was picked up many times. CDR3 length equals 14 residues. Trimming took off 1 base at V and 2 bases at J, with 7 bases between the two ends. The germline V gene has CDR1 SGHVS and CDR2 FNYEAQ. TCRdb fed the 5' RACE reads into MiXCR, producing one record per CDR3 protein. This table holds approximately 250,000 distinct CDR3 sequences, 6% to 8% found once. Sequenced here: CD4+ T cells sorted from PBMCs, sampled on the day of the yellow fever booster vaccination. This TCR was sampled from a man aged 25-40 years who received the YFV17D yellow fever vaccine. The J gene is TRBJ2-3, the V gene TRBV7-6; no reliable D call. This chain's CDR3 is CASSLESITDTQYF. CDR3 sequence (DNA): TGTGCCAGCAGCTTAGAATCCATCACAGATACGCAGTATTTT.